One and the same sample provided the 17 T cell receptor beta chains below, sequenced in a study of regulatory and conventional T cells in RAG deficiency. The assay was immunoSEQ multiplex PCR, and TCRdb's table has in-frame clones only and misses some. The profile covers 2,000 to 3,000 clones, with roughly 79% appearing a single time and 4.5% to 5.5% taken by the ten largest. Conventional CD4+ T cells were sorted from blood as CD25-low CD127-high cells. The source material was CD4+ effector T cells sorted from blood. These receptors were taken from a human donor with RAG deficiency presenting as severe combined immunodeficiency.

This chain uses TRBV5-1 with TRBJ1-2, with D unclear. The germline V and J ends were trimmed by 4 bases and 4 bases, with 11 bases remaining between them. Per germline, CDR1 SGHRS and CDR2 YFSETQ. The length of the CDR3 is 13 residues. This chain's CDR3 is CASSPGRIYGYTF. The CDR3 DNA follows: TGCGCCAGCAGCCCTGGACGGATCTATGGCTACACCTTC.

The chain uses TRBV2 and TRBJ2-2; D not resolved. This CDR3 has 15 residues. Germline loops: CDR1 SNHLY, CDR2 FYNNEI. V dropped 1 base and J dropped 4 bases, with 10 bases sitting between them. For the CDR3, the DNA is TGTGCCAGCAGTGAAGGGGGTTTGGGCACCGGGGAGCTGTTTTTT. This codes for CASSEGGLGTGELFF.

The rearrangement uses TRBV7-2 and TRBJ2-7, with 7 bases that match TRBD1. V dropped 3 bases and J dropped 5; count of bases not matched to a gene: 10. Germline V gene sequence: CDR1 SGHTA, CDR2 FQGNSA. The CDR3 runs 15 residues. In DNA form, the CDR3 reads TGTGCCAGCAGCTTTCGAAGGACAGGAAAACACGAGCAGTACTTC. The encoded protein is CASSFRRTGKHEQYF.

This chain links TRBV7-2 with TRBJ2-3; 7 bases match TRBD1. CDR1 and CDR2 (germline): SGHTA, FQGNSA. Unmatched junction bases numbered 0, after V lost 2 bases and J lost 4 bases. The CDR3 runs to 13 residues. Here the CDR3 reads CASSLQGADTQYF. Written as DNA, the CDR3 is TGTGCCAGCAGCTTACAGGGGGCAGATACGCAGTATTTT. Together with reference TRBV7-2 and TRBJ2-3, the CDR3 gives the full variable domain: GAGVSQSPSNKVTEKGKDVELRCDPISGHTALYWYRQSLGQGLEFLIYFQGNSAPDKSGLPSDRFSAERTGGSVSTLTIQRTQQEDSAVYLCASSLQGADTQYFGPGTRLTVL.

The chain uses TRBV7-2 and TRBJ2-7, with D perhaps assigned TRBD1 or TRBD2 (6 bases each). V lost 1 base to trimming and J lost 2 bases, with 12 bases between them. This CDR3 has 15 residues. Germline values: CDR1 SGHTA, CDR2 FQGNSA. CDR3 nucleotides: TGTGCCAGCAGCTTAGGGTGGGGGGCAACCTACGAGCAGTACTTC. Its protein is CASSLGWGATYEQYF.

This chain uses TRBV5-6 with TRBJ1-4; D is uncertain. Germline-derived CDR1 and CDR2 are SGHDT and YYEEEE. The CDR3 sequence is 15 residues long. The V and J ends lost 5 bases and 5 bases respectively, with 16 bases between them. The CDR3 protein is CASSSGPLGNEKLFF. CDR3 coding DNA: TGTGCCAGCAGTTCCGGACCGCTAGGGAATGAAAAACTGTTTTTT. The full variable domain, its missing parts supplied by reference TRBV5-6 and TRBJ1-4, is DAGVTQSPTHLIKTRGQQVTLRCSPKSGHDTVSWYQQALGQGPQFIFQYYEEEERQRGNFPDRFSGHQFPNYSSELNVNALLLGDSALYLCASSSGPLGNEKLFFGSGTQLSVL.

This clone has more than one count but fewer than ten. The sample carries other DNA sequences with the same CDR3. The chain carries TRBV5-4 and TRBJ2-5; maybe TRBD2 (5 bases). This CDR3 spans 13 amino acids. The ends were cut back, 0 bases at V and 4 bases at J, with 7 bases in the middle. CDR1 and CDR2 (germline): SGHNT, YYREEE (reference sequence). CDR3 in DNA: TGTGCCAGCAGCTTGGCCGGGGTAGAGACCCAGTACTTC. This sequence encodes CASSLAGVETQYF.

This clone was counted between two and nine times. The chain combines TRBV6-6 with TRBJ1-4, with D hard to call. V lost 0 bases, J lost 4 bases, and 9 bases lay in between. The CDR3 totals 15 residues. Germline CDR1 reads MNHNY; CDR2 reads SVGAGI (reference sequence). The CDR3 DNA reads TGTGCCAGCAGTTACTCGACGGTCCTTAATGAAAAACTGTTTTTT. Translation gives CASSYSTVLNEKLFF.

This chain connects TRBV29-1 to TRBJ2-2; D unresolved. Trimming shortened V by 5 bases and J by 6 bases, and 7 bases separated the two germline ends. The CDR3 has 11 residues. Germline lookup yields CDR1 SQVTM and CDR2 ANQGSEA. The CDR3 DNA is TGCAGCGTTAGCCTTGCCGGGGAGCTGTTTTTT. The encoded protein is CSVSLAGELFF.

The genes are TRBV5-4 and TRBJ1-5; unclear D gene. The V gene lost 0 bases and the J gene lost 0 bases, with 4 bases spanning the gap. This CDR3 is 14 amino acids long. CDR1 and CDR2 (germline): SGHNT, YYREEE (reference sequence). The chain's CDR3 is CASSLVGSNQPQHF. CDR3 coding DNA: TGTGCCAGCAGCTTGGTCGGTAGCAATCAGCCCCAGCATTTT.

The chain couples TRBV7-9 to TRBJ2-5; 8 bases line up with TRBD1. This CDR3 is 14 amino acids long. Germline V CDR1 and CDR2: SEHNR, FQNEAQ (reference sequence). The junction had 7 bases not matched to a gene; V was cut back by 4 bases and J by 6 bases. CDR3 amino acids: CASSWTGSVKTQYF. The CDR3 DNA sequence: TGTGCCAGCAGCTGGACAGGGTCGGTAAAGACCCAGTACTTC.

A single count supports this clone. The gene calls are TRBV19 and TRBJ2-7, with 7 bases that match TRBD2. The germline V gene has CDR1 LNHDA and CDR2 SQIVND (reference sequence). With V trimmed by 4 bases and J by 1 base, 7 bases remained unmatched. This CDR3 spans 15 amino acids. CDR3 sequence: CASSRGGPWSYEQYF. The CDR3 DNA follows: TGTGCCAGTAGTAGGGGGGGACCTTGGTCCTACGAGCAGTACTTC.

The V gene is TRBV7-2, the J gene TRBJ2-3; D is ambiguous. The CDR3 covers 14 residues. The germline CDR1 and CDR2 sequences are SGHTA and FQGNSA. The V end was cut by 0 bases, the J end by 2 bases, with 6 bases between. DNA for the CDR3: TGTGCCAGCAGCTTAGCGACGTTCACAGATACGCAGTATTTT. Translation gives CASSLATFTDTQYF.

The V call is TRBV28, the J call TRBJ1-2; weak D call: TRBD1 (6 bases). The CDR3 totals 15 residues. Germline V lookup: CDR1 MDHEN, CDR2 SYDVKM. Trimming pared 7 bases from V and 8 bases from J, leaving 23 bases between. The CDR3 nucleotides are TGTGCCAGCAATCCCGCCTCAGGGGCCAGAGTCGGCTACACCTTC. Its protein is CASNPASGARVGYTF.

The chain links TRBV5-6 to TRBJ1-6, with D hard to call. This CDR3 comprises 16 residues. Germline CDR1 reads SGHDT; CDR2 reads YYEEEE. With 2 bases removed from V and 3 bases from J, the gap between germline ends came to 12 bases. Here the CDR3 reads CASSFLPVLYNSPLHF. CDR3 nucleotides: TGTGCCAGCAGCTTTCTTCCAGTACTCTATAATTCACCCCTCCACTTT.

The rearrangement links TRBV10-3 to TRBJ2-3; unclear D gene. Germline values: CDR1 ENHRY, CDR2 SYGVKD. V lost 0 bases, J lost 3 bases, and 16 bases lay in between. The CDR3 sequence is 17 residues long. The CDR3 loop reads CAISESVGRDETDTQYF. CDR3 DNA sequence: TGTGCCATCAGTGAGTCCGTTGGAAGGGATGAAACAGATACGCAGTATTTT.

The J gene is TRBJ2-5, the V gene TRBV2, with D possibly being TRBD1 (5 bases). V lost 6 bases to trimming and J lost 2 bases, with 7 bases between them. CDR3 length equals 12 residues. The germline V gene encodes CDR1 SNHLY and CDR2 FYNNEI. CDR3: CASRTDQETQYF. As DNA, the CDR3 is TGTGCCAGCAGGACAGATCAAGAGACCCAGTACTTC.